The clone carrying this TCR beta chain was detected only once. Its specificity is not known. PCR primers comprised 60 Vbeta and 13 Jbeta primers. The table came from immunoSEQ multiplex PCR; TCRdb's copy has only in-frame clones and leaves some out. In the table there are 100,000 to 150,000 clones, approximately 80% of which are singletons. This sample is part of a study of cytomegalovirus exposure and HLA in healthy donors. Whole-study results and caveats: The study had only CMV serostatus as immune exposure information. Reports showed the classifier diagnosing cytomegalovirus status with high specificity and sensitivity. Presence/absence analyses assumed roughly uniform sequencing depth across donors.

Donors were ostensibly healthy at sampling, although undocumented immune exposures were probable. The receptor comes from a girl aged 2 to 9 in good health and CMV-seronegative. Input material: PBMCs.

The CDR3 sequence is CASRTGLAEQFF. DNA of the CDR3: TGTGCCAGCAGAACGGGACTAGCCGAGCAGTTCTTC. The chain recombines TRBV27 with TRBJ2-1; TRBD2 matches at 9 bases. Trimming at V came to 6 bases and at J to 10 bases, leaving 4 bases not matched to a gene. CDR1 is MNHEY and CDR2 is SMNVEV in the germline V gene (reference sequence). CDR3 length: 12 amino acids.